This T cell receptor (beta chain) was captured by sequencing in a study of regulatory dendritic cells for organ transplantation. For the study at large: Regulatory dendritic cells were monocyte-derived, receiving vitamin D3 on days 0 and 4 and IL-10 on day 4.

V shed 6 bases, J shed 2 bases, and the junction held 1 base outside the gene matches. Germline V gene lookup returns CDR1 SGHAT and CDR2 FQNNGV. This CDR3 has 12 residues. TCRdb keeps only in-frame clones here, not all; method: immunoSEQ multiplex PCR. The data contain over 20,000 clones, around 85% of them seen just once; the ten biggest clones take up 0.55% to 0.75%. Study findings and constraints: Naive CD4+ and CD8+ repertoires were highly diverse; memory CD8+ was most oligoclonal. Mature dendritic cells appeared to drive more memory CD8+ clonal expansion than regulatory ones.

CFSE-labeled sorted T cells met regulatory or mature dendritic cells for four to five days. Naive CD45RA+ and memory CD45RO+ CD4+ or CD8+ T cells were FACS-sorted. About this clone: Antigen unknown.

This clonotype was sampled from a human donor in good health. The chain couples TRBV11-2 to TRBJ2-7; the match to TRBD1 covers 7 bases. Sequencing was performed on naive CD4+ T cells from blood cultured with regulatory dendritic cells. Subset in this sample: CD45RA+ naive T cells. CDR3 in DNA: TGTGCCAGCAGGGGACAGCCCTACGAGCAGTACTTC. Translating it yields CASRGQPYEQYF.